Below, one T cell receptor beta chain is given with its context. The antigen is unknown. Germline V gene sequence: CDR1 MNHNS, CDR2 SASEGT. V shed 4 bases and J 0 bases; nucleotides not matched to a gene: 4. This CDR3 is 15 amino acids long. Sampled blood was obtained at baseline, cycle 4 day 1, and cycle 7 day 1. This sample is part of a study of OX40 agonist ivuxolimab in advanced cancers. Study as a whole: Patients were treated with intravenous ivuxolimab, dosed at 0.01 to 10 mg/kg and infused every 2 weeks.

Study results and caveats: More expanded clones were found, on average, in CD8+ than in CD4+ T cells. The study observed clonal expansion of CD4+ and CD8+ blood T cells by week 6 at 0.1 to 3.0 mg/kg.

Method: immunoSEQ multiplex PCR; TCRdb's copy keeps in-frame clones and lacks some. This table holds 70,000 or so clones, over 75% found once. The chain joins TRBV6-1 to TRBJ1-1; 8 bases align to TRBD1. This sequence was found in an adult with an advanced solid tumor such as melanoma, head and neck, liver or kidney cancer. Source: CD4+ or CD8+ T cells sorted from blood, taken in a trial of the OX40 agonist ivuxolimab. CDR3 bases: TGTGCCAGCAGTGCTGGACAGGGAATGAACACTGAAGCTTTCTTT. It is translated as CASSAGQGMNTEAFF.